This passage covers 29 T cell receptor beta chains from one sample sequenced in a study of identical twins. MiXCR, applied by TCRdb to the 5' RACE reads, yields one record per CDR3 protein. In the table there are hundreds of thousands of distinct CDR3 sequences, about 7.5% of which are singletons. These same records also appear under a second study, on yellow fever vaccine responses in identical twins.

The sample was memory (CD45RO+) T cells sorted from blood. The receptors here all came from a woman younger than 30 in good health.

V is TRBV7-3 and J is TRBJ2-3; TRBD2 aligns across 8 bases. The germline gives CDR1 SGHTA, CDR2 FQGTGA. V trimming: 5 bases; J trimming: 3 bases; junction bases outside the gene matches: 13. The CDR3 runs 17 residues. The CDR3 DNA reads TGTGCCAGCAGCCCAACGAATCGCGGGGGGTGGACAGATACGCAGTATTTT. It yields the protein CASSPTNRGGWTDTQYF.

This clonotype was recorded many times. This chain connects TRBV7-8 to TRBJ2-3, with a possible D match to TRBD1 (5 bases). Germline V gene data show CDR1 as SGHVS and CDR2 as FQNEAQ. V lost 3 bases to trimming and J lost 6 bases, with 19 bases between them. The CDR3 length is 16 residues. The DNA for the CDR3 is TGTGCCAGCAGCTTGGGGCAAGTGCCCTTTCTGGATACGCAGTATTTT. Translated: CASSLGQVPFLDTQYF. Variable domain in full (rest from reference TRBV7-8 and TRBJ2-3): GAGVSQSPRYKVAKRGQDVALRCDPISGHVSLFWYQQALGQGPEFLTYFQNEAQLDKSGLPSDRFFAERPEGSVSTLKIQRTQQEDSAVYLCASSLGQVPFLDTQYFGPGTRLTVL.

This clonotype was found many times. The CDR3 region is CASSAGQVPEETQYF. CDR3 DNA sequence: TGCGCCAGCAGCGCCGGACAGGTACCCGAAGAGACCCAGTACTTC. This sequence joins TRBV5-1 and TRBJ2-5; 7 positions agree with TRBD1. J lost 3 bases, V lost 4 bases, and 9 bases had no gene match. This CDR3 is 15 amino acids long. CDR1 and CDR2 from the germline V gene are SGHRS and YFSETQ.

The chain combines TRBV6-4 with TRBJ2-1; D remains unclear. The V end was cut by 5 bases, the J end by 6 bases, with 11 bases between. This CDR3 spans 13 amino acids. Germline V CDR1 and CDR2: MRHNA, SNTAGT. CDR3 sequence reads: CASSSETPNEQFF. The CDR3 DNA sequence: TGTGCCAGCAGTTCGGAAACCCCCAATGAGCAGTTCTTC.

This clonotype has at least ten counts. V gene TRBV5-1 combines with J gene TRBJ1-4, with unresolved D. Germline V CDR1 and CDR2: SGHRS, YFSETQ. V lost 1 base to trimming and J lost 0 bases, with 13 bases between them. The CDR3 covers 17 residues. This chain's CDR3 is CASSLFPPASTNEKLFF. The CDR3 DNA reads TGCGCCAGCAGCTTGTTCCCCCCAGCCTCAACTAATGAAAAACTGTTTTTT.

This clonotype was detected many times. The chain is built from TRBV4-1 and TRBJ2-3, with 8 bases lining up with TRBD2. This CDR3 has 15 residues. The trim removed 2 bases at V and 1 base at J, leaving 2 bases unmatched. In germline, CDR1 is MGHRA, CDR2 YSYEKL. CDR3 amino acids: CASSQPGLGTDTQYF. The DNA of the CDR3 is TGCGCCAGCAGCCAACCGGGACTAGGCACAGATACGCAGTATTTT.

This sequence joins TRBV7-9 and TRBJ2-3; a possible D gene is TRBD2 (7 bases). Between the trimmed V and J ends, which lost 2 bases and 2 bases, there was a span of 17 bases. The germline CDR1 and CDR2 sequences are SEHNR and FQNEAQ (reference sequence). The CDR3 sequence is 17 residues long. This CDR3 reads CASSLLVKGGDTDTQYF. The CDR3 nucleotides read TGTGCCAGCAGCTTACTAGTCAAGGGGGGGGACACAGATACGCAGTATTTT.

The table lists this clonotype with a few counts. J is TRBJ2-7 and V is TRBV30; D unresolved. The CDR3 contains 12 residues. V lost 6 bases, J lost 3 bases, and 12 bases lay in between. In germline, CDR1 is GTSNPN, CDR2 SVGIG (reference sequence). CDR3 coding DNA: TGTGCCTGTATGGCGGTGAGCTACGAGCAGTACTTC. This encodes CACMAVSYEQYF. Combining the CDR3 with reference TRBV30 and TRBJ2-7 gives the whole variable domain SQTIHQWPATLVQPVGSPLSLECTVEGTSNPNLYWYRQAAGRGLQLLFYSVGIGQISSEVPQNLSASRPQDRQFILSSKKLLLSDSGFYLCACMAVSYEQYFGPGTRLTVT.

The V and J genes are TRBV15 and TRBJ2-1, with TRBD2 matching over 11 bases. Germline-derived CDR1 and CDR2 are LNHNV and YYDKDF (reference sequence). The CDR3 runs 19 residues. J gave up 5 bases and V 1 base, and 13 bases lay outside the gene matches. This chain's CDR3 is CATSRGGRLAGGRDNEQFF. The CDR3 coding sequence is TGTGCCACCAGCAGAGGGGGCCGGCTAGCGGGAGGTAGGGACAATGAGCAGTTCTTC.

This clonotype was counted between two and nine times. The rearrangement uses TRBV12-3 or TRBV12-4 and TRBJ1-5; 7 bases line up with TRBD1. V was pared by 7 bases and J by 7 bases, with 10 bases of the junction left unmatched. The CDR3 length is 14 residues. The CDR3, as DNA: TGTGCCAGCACCTTAACAGGGGTCCGGCAGCCCCAGCATTTT. Protein: CASTLTGVRQPQHF.

The rearrangement uses TRBV6-1 and TRBJ2-3, with 9 nucleotides matching TRBD2. CDR3 size: 15 residues. V was pared by 3 bases and J by 1 base, with 2 bases of the junction left unmatched. Germline CDR1 is MNHNS and CDR2 is SASEGT. CDR3 loop: CASSDVAGGTDTQYF. In DNA form, the CDR3 reads TGTGCCAGCAGTGATGTAGCGGGGGGCACAGATACGCAGTATTTT.

This clonotype was recorded at least ten times. The V call is TRBV12-3 or TRBV12-4, the J call TRBJ1-1; 10 nucleotides line up with TRBD1. CDR3 length: 13 amino acids. V dropped 7 bases and J dropped 7; count of bases not matched to a gene: 6. This CDR3 is CASIRTGGFEAFF. The CDR3 DNA sequence: TGTGCCAGCATTAGGACAGGGGGATTTGAAGCTTTCTTT.

The sample holds a few counts of this clonotype. The V and J genes are TRBV6-1 and TRBJ2-7; D tentatively fits TRBD1 or TRBD2 (5 bases each). From germline, CDR1 is MNHNS and CDR2 SASEGT. The CDR3 loop spans 16 amino acids. V was trimmed by 6 bases and J by 2 bases, leaving 20 bases between them. CDR3 in amino acids: CASRGSYLGDPYEQYF. The DNA of the CDR3 is TGTGCCAGCAGGGGGAGTTATTTAGGGGACCCCTACGAGCAGTACTTC.

This clonotype showed up many times. The chain combines TRBV2 with TRBJ2-5; TRBD1 might be the D (6 bases). The V gene lost 6 bases and the J gene lost 5 bases, with 13 bases spanning the gap. The germline V gene encodes CDR1 SNHLY and CDR2 FYNNEI. The CDR3 extends over 13 amino acids. The CDR3 loop reads CASRPTGLETQYF. CDR3 sequence (DNA): TGTGCCAGCAGACCGACAGGTTTGGAGACCCAGTACTTC.

This chain uses TRBV27 with TRBJ1-2; the D gene is possibly TRBD1 (5 bases). V was cut by 3 bases and J by 7 bases, with 12 bases left in between. Germline assignment: CDR1 MNHEY and CDR2 SMNVEV (reference sequence). The CDR3 sequence is 13 residues long. This chain's CDR3 is CASSLGGGCGYTF. The CDR3 DNA follows: TGTGCCAGCAGTTTGGGGGGTGGCTGTGGCTACACCTTC.

This clonotype was seen many times. The V gene is TRBV12-3 or TRBV12-4, the J gene TRBJ2-7, with a tentative D call TRBD2 (5 bases). The CDR3 length is 14 residues. V lost 2 bases and J lost 2, with 10 bases in between. Here the CDR3 reads CASSLRGIPYEQYF. The CDR3 region has the DNA TGTGCCAGCAGTTTACGAGGGATTCCCTACGAGCAGTACTTC.

This clonotype was found many times. The chain carries TRBV5-1 and TRBJ2-5; D remains unclear. Per germline, CDR1 SGHRS and CDR2 YFSETQ. Trimming took off 0 bases at V and 3 bases at J, with 6 bases between the two ends. The CDR3 is 13 residues long. CDR3 DNA: TGCGCCAGCAGCTTGGTATTGAAAGAGACCCAGTACTTC. Protein product: CASSLVLKETQYF.

The chain's CDR3 is CASSLRAGWIYEQYF. CDR3 sequence (DNA): TGTGCCAGCAGCTTACGTGCAGGTTGGATCTACGAGCAGTACTTC. The V and J genes are TRBV7-2 and TRBJ2-7; D call uncertain. Germline values: CDR1 SGHTA, CDR2 FQGNSA. CDR3 length: 15 amino acids. Between the trimmed V and J ends, which lost 2 bases and 3 bases, there was a span of 14 bases.

This clonotype was recorded at least ten times. The chain has TRBV29-1 and TRBJ2-6; D possibly corresponds to TRBD2 (6 bases). Germline V CDR1 and CDR2: SQVTM, ANQGSEA. Trimming pared 4 bases from V and 1 base from J, leaving 14 bases between. The CDR3 contains 16 residues. Written as DNA, the CDR3 is TGCAGCGTTGCGGGAGATAGCTCATCTGGGGCCAACGTCCTGACTTTC. Its translation: CSVAGDSSSGANVLTF.

The chain links TRBV7-9 to TRBJ2-1; D may be TRBD2 (6 bases). Germline V gene lookup returns CDR1 SEHNR and CDR2 FQNEAQ (reference sequence). V was pared by 2 bases and J by 1 base, with 15 bases between. This CDR3 has 17 residues. CDR3 sequence reads: CASSLSARLVSYNEQFF. The CDR3 DNA reads as TGTGCCAGCAGCTTATCCGCGCGACTAGTTTCCTACAATGAGCAGTTCTTC.

This clonotype was picked up many times. V is TRBV5-1 and J is TRBJ2-7; perhaps TRBD1 as D (6 bases). The V end was cut by 0 bases, the J end by 5 bases, with 12 bases between. Germline CDR1 reads SGHRS; CDR2 reads YFSETQ. The CDR3 consists of 14 residues. The CDR3 loop reads CASSLEGVTHEQYF. The CDR3 nucleotides are TGCGCCAGCAGCTTGGAGGGGGTCACCCACGAGCAGTACTTC. The variable domain in full, completed from reference TRBV5-1 and TRBJ2-7, reads KAGVTQTPRYLIKTRGQQVTLSCSPISGHRSVSWYQQTPGQGLQFLFEYFSETQRNKGNFPGRFSGRQFSNSRSEMNVSTLELGDSALYLCASSLEGVTHEQYFGPGTRLTVT.

In this sample, this clonotype turned up many times. This chain joins TRBV5-1 and TRBJ2-2; 8 bases fit TRBD2. The CDR3 is 16 amino acids. The V gene's germline CDR1 is SGHRS and CDR2 YFSETQ. Germline trimming cut 3 bases from V and 4 bases from J; bases unmatched to any gene: 8. CDR3 region: CASSSSGRGPTGELFF. CDR3 DNA sequence: TGCGCCAGCAGCTCCAGCGGGAGAGGTCCCACCGGGGAGCTGTTTTTT.

There are many counts of this clonotype. The chain is built from TRBV6-5 and TRBJ1-1, with D possibly being TRBD1 (5 bases). Germline V gene data show CDR1 as MNHEY and CDR2 as SVGAGI. The CDR3 runs 15 residues. V lost 2 bases to trimming and J lost 4 bases, with 14 bases between them. The CDR3, as DNA: TGTGCCAGCAGTTACGGCCGGTCGGGGGGCACTGAAGCTTTCTTT. Its translation is CASSYGRSGGTEAFF.

This clonotype came up a few times. This chain connects TRBV7-2 to TRBJ2-1, with a weak D call TRBD2 (5 bases). Germline-derived CDR1 and CDR2 are SGHTA and FQGNSA. There are 14 residues in the CDR3. V gave up 2 bases and J gave up 10 bases, with 15 bases separating them. In DNA, the CDR3 is TGTGCCAGCAGCTTATTGCCGAAAGGCGGGGAGCAGTTCTTC. Protein: CASSLLPKGGEQFF.

There are a few counts of this clonotype. The CDR3 DNA sequence: TGTGCCTGGAGTGTAACACGGGGTGGCACTGAAGCTTTCTTT. As protein: CAWSVTRGGTEAFF. J is TRBJ1-1 and V is TRBV30, with no clear D. CDR1 is GTSNPN, CDR2 SVGIG, per germline (reference sequence). V was cut by 0 bases and J by 4 bases, with 12 bases left in between. The CDR3 is 14 amino acids.

In its sample, this clonotype was seen many times. V is TRBV12-3 or TRBV12-4 and J is TRBJ2-2; D remains unclear. CDR3 length equals 15 residues. Trimming left V 1 base short and J 0 bases short, with 6 bases between. The CDR3 region has the DNA TGTGCCAGCAGTTTAGGGGTTCCGAACACCGGGGAGCTGTTTTTT. This gives the protein CASSLGVPNTGELFF.

This chain connects TRBV30 to TRBJ1-6; D is possibly TRBD1 (5 bases). V gave up 0 bases and J gave up 7 bases, with 16 bases separating them. CDR1 GTSNPN and CDR2 SVGIG come from the germline V gene (reference sequence). CDR3 length equals 16 residues. CDR3 coding DNA: TGTGCCTGGAGTGTAGGGGCGACCCTAGAAAATTCACCCCTCCACTTT. Protein sequence: CAWSVGATLENSPLHF.

This clonotype has more than one count but fewer than ten. The chain is built from TRBV4-2 and TRBJ2-7; 14 nucleotides match TRBD2. Unmatched junction bases numbered 14, after V lost 4 bases and J lost 6 bases. The germline CDR1 and CDR2 sequences are LGHNA and YNFKEQ. The CDR3 is 18 residues long. This chain's CDR3 is CASSPSSLGLAGGGEQYF. The CDR3 DNA reads as TGTGCCAGCAGCCCGTCGTCTCTCGGACTAGCGGGAGGAGGCGAGCAGTACTTC.

The chain recombines TRBV27 with TRBJ2-1, with D hard to call. The CDR3 totals 13 residues. Looked up from germline, CDR1 is MNHEY and CDR2 is SMNVEV (reference sequence). Trimming shortened V by 3 bases and J by 5 bases, and 8 bases separated the two germline ends. The CDR3: CASSFSRNNEQFF. CDR3 DNA sequence: TGTGCCAGCAGTTTCAGCAGGAACAATGAGCAGTTCTTC.